The rows below give T cell receptor beta chains drawn from one sample of a study of blood T cell repertoires in COVID-19. Using immunoSEQ multiplex PCR, the repertoire was profiled, and TCRdb retains in-frame clones only, with some absent. The sample shows under 300,000 clones, approximately 87% of them seen only once. The source material was peripheral blood. All receptors derive from a man aged 55-75 years with acute or convalescent COVID-19. Both conserved end residues are part of each CDR3. The D gene is left open where the match is weak. Not every row has a clone size; where given, it reads once, few, many or a size class.

CDR3aa: CASQATNRDNEQFF; CDR3nt: TGTGCCAGTCAGGCGACTAACCGGGACAATGAGCAGTTCTTC; d_gene: -; j_gene: TRBJ2-1; abundance: -; v_gene: TRBV19
CDR3aa: CATSRGPGEFNEAFF; CDR3nt: TGTGCCACCAGCCGTGGGCCGGGGGAATTTAATGAAGCTTTCTTT; d_gene: -; j_gene: TRBJ1-1; abundance: -; v_gene: TRBV15
CDR3aa: CASSPIGQGATEAFF; CDR3nt: TGTGCCAGCAGCCCAATCGGACAGGGGGCCACTGAAGCTTTCTTT; d_gene: TRBD1; j_gene: TRBJ1-1; abundance: -; v_gene: TRBV9
CDR3aa: CASSEGGGTGTEAFF; CDR3nt: TGTGCCAGCAGCGAGGGGGGGGGCACAGGAACTGAAGCTTTCTTT; d_gene: -; j_gene: TRBJ1-1; abundance: once; v_gene: TRBV9
CDR3aa: CASSFAGTGWGLINTEAFF; CDR3nt: TGTGCCAGCAGCTTCGCCGGGACAGGATGGGGGTTGATCAACACTGAAGCTTTCTTT; d_gene: TRBD1; j_gene: TRBJ1-1; abundance: -; v_gene: TRBV5-6
CDR3aa: CASSRWTGGNAFF; CDR3nt: TGCGCCAGCAGCCGCTGGACAGGCGGGAACGCTTTCTTT; d_gene: TRBD1; j_gene: TRBJ1-1; abundance: -; v_gene: TRBV4-3
CDR3aa: CASSASGSGTGELFF; CDR3nt: TGTGCCAGCAGTGCTAGCGGGAGTGGGACCGGGGAGCTGTTTTTT; d_gene: TRBD2; j_gene: TRBJ2-2; abundance: -; v_gene: TRBV28
CDR3aa: CASSQDEGVQPQHF; CDR3nt: TGTGCCAGCAGCCAAGATGAGGGGGTACAGCCCCAGCATTTT; d_gene: -; j_gene: TRBJ1-5; abundance: -; v_gene: TRBV4-2
CDR3aa: CASSSNDRGLGYGYTF; CDR3nt: TGTGCCAGCAGTTCCAACGACAGGGGGCTCGGCTATGGCTACACCTTC; d_gene: TRBD1; j_gene: TRBJ1-2; abundance: once; v_gene: TRBV28
CDR3aa: CASSSRTSGSYEQYF; CDR3nt: TGTGCCAGCAGTTCCCGGACTAGCGGGAGCTACGAGCAGTACTTC; d_gene: TRBD2; j_gene: TRBJ2-7; abundance: -; v_gene: TRBV11-3
CDR3aa: CASSLGAGGIYEQYF; CDR3nt: TGTGCCAGCAGCTTAGGCGCGGGGGGGATCTACGAGCAGTACTTC; d_gene: TRBD2; j_gene: TRBJ2-7; abundance: -; v_gene: TRBV7-2
CDR3aa: CASSPTGDSTDTQYF; CDR3nt: TGTGCCAGCAGCCCGACAGGAGATAGCACAGATACGCAGTATTTT; d_gene: -; j_gene: TRBJ2-3; abundance: -; v_gene: TRBV6-5
CDR3aa: CASSMGTGVAYGYTF; CDR3nt: TGTGCCAGTAGTATGGGGACAGGGGTGGCCTATGGCTACACCTTC; d_gene: TRBD1; j_gene: TRBJ1-2; abundance: few; v_gene: TRBV19
CDR3aa: CASSLHSNQPQHF; CDR3nt: TGTGCCAGCAGTCTTCACAGTAATCAGCCCCAGCATTTT; d_gene: -; j_gene: TRBJ1-5; abundance: once; v_gene: TRBV2
CDR3aa: CASRLGQVDFYEQYF; CDR3nt: TGTGCCAGCAGGTTGGGGCAGGTCGATTTCTACGAGCAGTACTTC; d_gene: -; j_gene: TRBJ2-7; abundance: once; v_gene: TRBV6-5
CDR3aa: CASTLGQGGSGANVLTF; CDR3nt: TGTGCCAGCACCCTAGGACAGGGGGGCTCTGGGGCCAACGTCCTGACTTTC; d_gene: TRBD1; j_gene: TRBJ2-6; abundance: -; v_gene: TRBV5-6
CDR3aa: CASSSGLSQPQHF; CDR3nt: TGTGCCAGCAGTTCAGGGTTGAGTCAGCCCCAGCATTTT; d_gene: -; j_gene: TRBJ1-5; abundance: few; v_gene: TRBV6-5
CDR3aa: CASGKDSRETQYF; CDR3nt: TGTGCTAGTGGAAAGGACAGCCGAGAGACCCAGTACTTC; d_gene: -; j_gene: TRBJ2-5; abundance: once; v_gene: TRBV12-5
CDR3aa: CASSSQGVTEAFF; CDR3nt: TGTGCCAGCAGCTCACAGGGAGTCACTGAAGCTTTCTTT; d_gene: -; j_gene: TRBJ1-1; abundance: -; v_gene: TRBV7-2
CDR3aa: CASSLGPGSSTDTQYF; CDR3nt: TGTGCCAGCAGCTTAGGTCCGGGGTCCAGCACAGATACGCAGTATTTT; d_gene: -; j_gene: TRBJ2-3; abundance: -; v_gene: TRBV11-3
CDR3aa: CASSQRENYGYTF; CDR3nt: TGTGCCAGCAGCCAGCGGGAAAACTATGGCTACACCTTC; d_gene: -; j_gene: TRBJ1-2; abundance: -; v_gene: TRBV3-1/TRBV3-2
CDR3aa: CASSYEVETQYF; CDR3nt: TGTGCCAGCAGTTACGAGGTGGAGACCCAGTACTTC; d_gene: -; j_gene: TRBJ2-5; abundance: -; v_gene: TRBV6-2/TRBV6-3
CDR3aa: CASRNTGQGSSEQYF; CDR3nt: TGTGCCAGCAGAAATACGGGACAGGGGTCGTCTGAGCAGTACTTC; d_gene: TRBD1; j_gene: TRBJ2-7; abundance: -; v_gene: TRBV27
CDR3aa: CASSQEPAGSYNEQFF; CDR3nt: TGTGCCAGCAGCCAAGAGCCAGCGGGATCCTACAATGAGCAGTTCTTC; d_gene: TRBD2; j_gene: TRBJ2-1; abundance: -; v_gene: TRBV3-1/TRBV3-2
CDR3aa: CAISEGQSGSRSDTQYF; CDR3nt: TGTGCCATCAGTGAGGGACAAAGCGGGAGTCGGTCAGATACGCAGTATTTT; d_gene: TRBD2; j_gene: TRBJ2-3; abundance: -; v_gene: TRBV10-3
CDR3aa: CASSITLRTGGFGSQPQHF; CDR3nt: TGTGCCAGTAGTATAACTCTGCGGACAGGGGGCTTCGGGAGTCAGCCCCAGCATTTT; d_gene: TRBD1; j_gene: TRBJ1-5; abundance: few; v_gene: TRBV19
CDR3aa: CASSKYNTGTYNEQFF; CDR3nt: TGTGCCAGCAGCAAATACAACACAGGCACCTACAATGAGCAGTTCTTC; d_gene: -; j_gene: TRBJ2-1; abundance: -; v_gene: TRBV5-4